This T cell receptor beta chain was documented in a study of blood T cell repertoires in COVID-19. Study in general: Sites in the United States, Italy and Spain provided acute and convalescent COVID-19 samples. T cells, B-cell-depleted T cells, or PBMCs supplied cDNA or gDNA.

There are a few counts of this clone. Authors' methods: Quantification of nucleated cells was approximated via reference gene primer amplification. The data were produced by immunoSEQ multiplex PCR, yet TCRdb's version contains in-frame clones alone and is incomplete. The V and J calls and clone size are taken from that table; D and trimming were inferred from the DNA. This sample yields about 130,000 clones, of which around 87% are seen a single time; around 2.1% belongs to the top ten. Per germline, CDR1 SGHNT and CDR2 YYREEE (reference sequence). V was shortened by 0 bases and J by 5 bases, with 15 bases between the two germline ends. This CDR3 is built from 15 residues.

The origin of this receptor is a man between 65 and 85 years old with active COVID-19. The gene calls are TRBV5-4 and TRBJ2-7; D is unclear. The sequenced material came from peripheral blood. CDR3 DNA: TGTGCCAGCAGCTTGGGGTATCTTAAGAGAGACGAGCAGTACTTC. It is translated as CASSLGYLKRDEQYF. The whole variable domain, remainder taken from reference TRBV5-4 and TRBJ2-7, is ETGVTQSPTHLIKTRGQQVTLRCSSQSGHNTVSWYQQALGQGPQFIFQYYREEENGRGNFPPRFSGLQFPNYSSELNVNALELDDSALYLCASSLGYLKRDEQYFGPGTRLTVT.